The rows below give T cell receptor beta chains drawn from one sample of a study of cytotoxic CD8 clonotypes in ibrutinib-treated CLL. The table came from immunoSEQ multiplex PCR; TCRdb's copy has only in-frame clones and leaves some out. This repertoire shows about 9,400 clones, 61% found once; its top ten account for 15% to 20%. The sequencing used PBMCs, collected before ibrutinib treatment. These receptors all stem from a human donor with chronic lymphocytic leukemia. Both conserved end residues are part of each CDR3. D genes are given only for firm matches. Where a row states a size, it is once, few, many or the class of an expanded clone; other rows omit it.

j_call v_call d_call clone_size cdr3_nt cdr3_aa
TRBJ1-2 TRBV27 NA NA TGTGCCAGCAGTTTGACCAGGGAGTTGGGTGGCTACACCTTC CASSLTRELGGYTF
TRBJ2-7 TRBV5-1 TRBD1 NA TGCGCCAGCAGCTTGTTTTCAGGGGGCGGGTCCGAGCAGTACTTC CASSLFSGGGSEQYF
TRBJ2-7 TRBV5-1 TRBD2 few TGCGCCAGCAGCCCCGGTTGGGAGCGGGATACCTACGAGCAGTACTTC CASSPGWERDTYEQYF
TRBJ2-3 TRBV5-1 NA NA TGCGCCAGCAGCCTGGTCACAGATACGCAGTATTTT CASSLVTDTQYF
TRBJ2-2 TRBV5-4 NA NA TGTGCCAGCAGCTTGGGGGGGCTCAGCACCGGAGAGCTGTTTTTT CASSLGGLSTGELFF
TRBJ2-7 TRBV27 TRBD2 NA TGTGCCAGCAGTCCCCGGACTAGCGGGAGGGCATACGAGCAGTACTTC CASSPRTSGRAYEQYF
TRBJ2-1 TRBV19 TRBD1 few TGTGCCAGTAGTAAATCGACAGGGACCTACAATGAGCAGTTCTTC CASSKSTGTYNEQFF
TRBJ2-3 TRBV9 TRBD1 NA TGTGCCAGCAGCGCGACAGGGAAAGATACGCAGTATTTT CASSATGKDTQYF
TRBJ2-7 TRBV9 TRBD1 once TGTGCCAGCAGCGTAGCCCAGGGGGCTTTGGGGGAGCAGTACTTC CASSVAQGALGEQYF
TRBJ1-2 TRBV4-2 NA NA TGTGCCAGCAGCCAAGAAGATACAGATGGCTACACCTTC CASSQEDTDGYTF
TRBJ2-5 TRBV11-2 TRBD2 NA TGTGCCAGCAGCTTGGGGACTAGCGGGGGGGTTGGGACCCAGTACTTC CASSLGTSGGVGTQYF
TRBJ2-1 TRBV5-8 NA NA TGTGCCAGCAGCTTAGGACAGTTCTACAAAAATGAGCAGTTCTTC CASSLGQFYKNEQFF
TRBJ2-6 TRBV4-1 NA NA TGCGCCAGCAGCCAAGATAATGGGGGGTCTGGGGCCAACGTCCTGACTTTC CASSQDNGGSGANVLTF
TRBJ1-4 TRBV7-9 NA once TGTGCCAGCAGCAGAAAGGACAGTCGTGAAAAACTGTTTTTT CASSRKDSREKLFF
TRBJ1-5 TRBV30 NA NA TGTGCCTGGAGTCACAGCTATCAGCCCCAGCATTTT CAWSHSYQPQHF
TRBJ1-2 TRBV28 TRBD1 NA TGTGCCAGCAGTTTACTTTGGGACAGCGTCGACTATGGCTACACCTTC CASSLLWDSVDYGYTF
TRBJ1-4 TRBV10-1 NA NA TGCGCCAGCAGTCCATCGGGACATAGTAATGAAAAACTGTTTTTT CASSPSGHSNEKLFF
TRBJ2-3 TRBV5-1 TRBD2 NA TGCGCCAGCAGCCGGACTAGCGGGAGTACAGATACGCAGTATTTT CASSRTSGSTDTQYF
TRBJ2-1 TRBV2 NA NA TGTGCCAGCAGGGGTAGTGCGGCGGGGAGTGAGCAGTTCTTC CASRGSAAGSEQFF
TRBJ2-1 TRBV7-2 TRBD1 NA TGTGCCAGCAGCTTAGGGCCGGGACAGGGAAATGAGCAGTTCTTC CASSLGPGQGNEQFF
TRBJ1-4 TRBV4-2 NA NA TGTGCCAGCAGCACACAGGGAAATGAAAAACTGTTTTTT CASSTQGNEKLFF
TRBJ2-4 TRBV5-4 NA NA TGTGCCTCAGGGAGGCAGGGGGAAGTGGGCATTCAGTACTTC CASGRQGEVGIQYF
TRBJ1-1 TRBV29-1 NA NA TGCAGCGTTGAGAGACAAGGGAAAGAAGCTTTCTTT CSVERQGKEAFF
TRBJ1-1 TRBV7-2 NA NA TGTGCCAGCAGCTTAGTGGGTTCGGGGAACACTGAAGCTTTCTTT CASSLVGSGNTEAFF
TRBJ2-7 TRBV6-1 NA NA TGTGCCACCGCTTCGGACGGAACTACCTACTACGAGCAGTACTTC CATASDGTTYYEQYF
TRBJ1-1 TRBV7-8 TRBD1 few TGTGCCAGCAGCTGGTGGGACAGACCCATGAACACTGAAGCTTTCTTT CASSWWDRPMNTEAFF
TRBJ1-1 TRBV5-6 NA NA TGTGCCAGCAGCTTGCGGGGGCTAAGGACTGAAGCTTTCTTT CASSLRGLRTEAFF
TRBJ1-4 TRBV5-1 NA NA TGCGCCAGCAGCCGGGGTATTAATGAAAAACTGTTTTTT CASSRGINEKLFF
TRBJ1-1 TRBV13 NA NA TGTGCCAGCAGCTTAGGGGGTGAAGCTTTCTTT CASSLGGEAFF